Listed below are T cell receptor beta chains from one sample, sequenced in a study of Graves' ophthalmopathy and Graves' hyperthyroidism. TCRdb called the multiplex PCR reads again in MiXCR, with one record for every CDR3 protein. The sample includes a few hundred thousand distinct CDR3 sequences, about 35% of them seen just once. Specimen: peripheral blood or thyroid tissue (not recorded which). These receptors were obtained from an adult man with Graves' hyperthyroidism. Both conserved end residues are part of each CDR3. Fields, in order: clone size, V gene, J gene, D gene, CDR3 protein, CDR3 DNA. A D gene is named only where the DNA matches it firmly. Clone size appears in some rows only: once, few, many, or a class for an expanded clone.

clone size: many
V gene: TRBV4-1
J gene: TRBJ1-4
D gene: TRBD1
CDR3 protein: CASSQQGQEKLFF
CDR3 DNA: TGCGCCAGCAGCCAACAGGGACAGGAAAAACTGTTTTTT

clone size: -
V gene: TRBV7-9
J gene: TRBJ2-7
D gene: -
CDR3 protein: CASSSSGLSAGEQYF
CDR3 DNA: TGTGCCAGCAGCTCCTCGGGACTCTCCGCCGGGGAGCAGTACTTC

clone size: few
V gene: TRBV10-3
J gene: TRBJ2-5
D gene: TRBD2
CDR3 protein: CASSPGLAGSPQETQYF
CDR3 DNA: TGTGCCAGCAGCCCGGGACTAGCGGGAAGCCCCCAAGAGACCCAGTACTTC

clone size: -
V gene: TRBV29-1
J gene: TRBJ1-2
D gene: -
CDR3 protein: CSVGNEGYTF
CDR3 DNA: TGCAGCGTTGGGAACGAAGGTTACACCTTC

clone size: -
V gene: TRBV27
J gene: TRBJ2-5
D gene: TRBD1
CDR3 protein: CASSLRDRGETQYF
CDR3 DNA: TGTGCCAGCAGCCTCCGGGACAGGGGAGAGACCCAGTACTTC

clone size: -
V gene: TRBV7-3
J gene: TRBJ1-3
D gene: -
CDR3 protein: CASSFNSGVSGGNTIYF
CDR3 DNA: TGTGCCAGCAGCTTTAACAGTGGGGTTAGCGGTGGAAACACCATATATTTT

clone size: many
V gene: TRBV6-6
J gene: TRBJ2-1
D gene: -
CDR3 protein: CASSPRAGDNEQFF
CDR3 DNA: TGTGCCAGCAGCCCCCGGGCAGGGGACAATGAGCAGTTCTTC

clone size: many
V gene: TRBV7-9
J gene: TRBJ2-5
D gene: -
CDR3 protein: CASSLVLRGETQYF
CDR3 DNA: TGTGCCAGCAGCTTAGTACTCAGGGGAGAGACCCAGTACTTC

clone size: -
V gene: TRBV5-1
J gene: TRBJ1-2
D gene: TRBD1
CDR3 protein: CASRHAPGQGAGGYTF
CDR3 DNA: TGCGCCAGCAGACACGCTCCGGGACAGGGGGCTGGTGGCTACACCTTC

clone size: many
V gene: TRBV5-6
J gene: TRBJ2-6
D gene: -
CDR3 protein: CASSYRDGLSGANVLTF
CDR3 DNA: TGTGCCAGCAGTTACCGGGACGGCCTCTCTGGGGCCAACGTCCTGACTTTC

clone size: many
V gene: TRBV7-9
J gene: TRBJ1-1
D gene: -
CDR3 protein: CASSPTGSLEAFF
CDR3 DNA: TGTGCCAGCAGCCCCACGGGCAGCCTTGAAGCTTTCTTT

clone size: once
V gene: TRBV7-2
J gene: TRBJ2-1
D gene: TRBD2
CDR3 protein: CASSLEPGLGPHEQFF
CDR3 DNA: TGTGCCAGCAGCCTCGAACCGGGACTAGGCCCCCATGAGCAGTTCTTC

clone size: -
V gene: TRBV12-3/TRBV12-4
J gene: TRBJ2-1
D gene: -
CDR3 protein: CASSLEGGGNEQFF
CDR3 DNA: TGTGCCAGCAGTTTGGAGGGGGGAGGCAATGAGCAGTTCTTC

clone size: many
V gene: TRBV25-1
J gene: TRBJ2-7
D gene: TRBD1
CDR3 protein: CASSERGDREGYEQYF
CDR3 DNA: TGTGCCAGCAGTGAGAGGGGGGACAGGGAGGGTTACGAGCAGTACTTC

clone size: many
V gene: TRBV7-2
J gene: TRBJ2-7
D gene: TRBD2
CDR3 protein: CASSWAGRGITYEQYF
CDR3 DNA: TGTGCCAGCAGCTGGGCGGGGAGGGGCATCACCTACGAGCAGTACTTC

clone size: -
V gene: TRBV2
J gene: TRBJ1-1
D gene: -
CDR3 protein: CASSETRQNTEAFF
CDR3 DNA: TGTGCCAGCAGCGAGACCCGACAGAACACTGAAGCTTTCTTT

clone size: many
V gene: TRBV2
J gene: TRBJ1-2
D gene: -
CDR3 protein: CASSGQGLANYGYTF
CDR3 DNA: TGTGCCAGCAGTGGGCAGGGATTAGCTAACTATGGCTACACCTTC

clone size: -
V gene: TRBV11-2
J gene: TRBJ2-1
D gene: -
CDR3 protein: CASSQDWGAYNEQFF
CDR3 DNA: TGTGCCAGCAGCCAAGACTGGGGGGCCTACAATGAGCAGTTCTTC

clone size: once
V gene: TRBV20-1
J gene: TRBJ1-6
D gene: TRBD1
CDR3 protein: CSASPGGANSPLHF
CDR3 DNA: TGCAGTGCTAGCCCAGGGGGGGCCAATTCACCCCTCCACTTT

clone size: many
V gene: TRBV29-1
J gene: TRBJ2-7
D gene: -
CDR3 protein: CSVGRDGGTYEQYF
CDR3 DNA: TGCAGCGTTGGAAGGGACGGAGGGACCTACGAGCAGTACTTC

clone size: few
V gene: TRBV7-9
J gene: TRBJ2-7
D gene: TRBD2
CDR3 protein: CASSYSGSSGEQYF
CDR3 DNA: TGTGCCAGCAGCTATAGCGGGAGTTCGGGTGAGCAGTACTTC

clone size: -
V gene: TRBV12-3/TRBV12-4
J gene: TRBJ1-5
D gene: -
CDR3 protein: CASSDQKVFYSNQPQHF
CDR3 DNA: TGTGCCAGCAGCGACCAAAAGGTCTTTTATAGCAATCAGCCCCAGCATTTT

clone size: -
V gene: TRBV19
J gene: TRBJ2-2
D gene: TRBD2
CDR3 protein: CASSAGLGRGTGELFF
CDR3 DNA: TGTGCCAGTAGTGCGGGACTCGGGAGGGGGACCGGGGAGCTGTTTTTT

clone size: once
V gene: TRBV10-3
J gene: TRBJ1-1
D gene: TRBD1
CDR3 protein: CAISEPTGGITEAFF
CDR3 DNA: TGTGCCATCAGTGAGCCAACAGGGGGTATCACTGAAGCTTTCTTT

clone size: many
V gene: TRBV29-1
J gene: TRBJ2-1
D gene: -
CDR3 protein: CSVWVHNEQFF
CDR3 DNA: TGCAGCGTGTGGGTGCATAATGAGCAGTTCTTC

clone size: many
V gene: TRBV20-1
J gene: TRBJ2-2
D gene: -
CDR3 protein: CSAGGGQNTGELFF
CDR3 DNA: TGCAGTGCTGGGGGCGGCCAGAACACCGGGGAGCTGTTTTTT

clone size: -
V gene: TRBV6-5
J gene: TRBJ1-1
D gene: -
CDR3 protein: CASRPGSRDTMNGNTEAFF
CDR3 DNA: TGTGCCAGTCGCCCCGGATCCCGGGACACGATGAATGGGAACACTGAAGCTTTCTTT

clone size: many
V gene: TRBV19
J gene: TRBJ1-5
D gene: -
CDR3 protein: CASRTSYSNQPQHF
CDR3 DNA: TGTGCCAGTAGGACCTCATATAGCAATCAGCCCCAGCATTTT

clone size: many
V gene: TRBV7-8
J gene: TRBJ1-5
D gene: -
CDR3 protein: CASSLSTGPYQPQHF
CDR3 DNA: TGTGCCAGCAGCTTATCTACAGGGCCCTATCAGCCCCAGCATTTT

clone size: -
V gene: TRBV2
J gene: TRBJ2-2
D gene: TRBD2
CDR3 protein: CASSGGATGELFF
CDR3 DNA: TGTGCCAGCTCGGGAGGGGCAACCGGGGAGCTGTTTTTT

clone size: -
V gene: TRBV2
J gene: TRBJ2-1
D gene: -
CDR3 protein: CASSMTGGLSSYNEQFF
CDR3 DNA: TGTGCCAGCAGCATGACAGGCGGCCTTAGCTCCTACAATGAGCAGTTCTTC

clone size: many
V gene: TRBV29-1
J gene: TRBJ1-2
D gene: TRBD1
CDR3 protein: CSVPATGNYGYTF
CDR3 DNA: TGCAGCGTCCCAGCGACAGGGAACTATGGCTACACCTTC

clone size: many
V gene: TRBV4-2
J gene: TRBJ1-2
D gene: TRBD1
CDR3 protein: CASSQDAGGNYGYTF
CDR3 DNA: TGTGCCAGCAGCCAAGACGCAGGGGGCAACTATGGCTACACCTTC

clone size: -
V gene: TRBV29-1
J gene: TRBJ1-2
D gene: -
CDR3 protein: CSVELGGNGYTF
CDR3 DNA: TGCAGCGTTGAACTGGGGGGAAATGGCTACACCTTC

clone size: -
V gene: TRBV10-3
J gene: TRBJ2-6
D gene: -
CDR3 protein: CAVSPGEGSSGANVPTF
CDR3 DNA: TGTGCCGTCAGTCCCGGAGAGGGGTCCTCTGGGGCCAACGTCCCGACTTTC

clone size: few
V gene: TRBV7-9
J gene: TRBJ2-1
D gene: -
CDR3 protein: CASSLLEDNEQFF
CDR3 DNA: TGTGCCAGCAGCTTACTAGAAGACAATGAGCAGTTCTTC

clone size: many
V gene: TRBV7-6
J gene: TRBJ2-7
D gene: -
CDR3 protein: CASSPGQGIVYEQYF
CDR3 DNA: TGTGCCAGCAGCCCAGGGCAGGGGATCGTCTACGAGCAGTACTTC

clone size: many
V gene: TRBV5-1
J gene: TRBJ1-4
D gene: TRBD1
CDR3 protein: CASRGGTGNEKLFF
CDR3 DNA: TGCGCCAGCAGGGGAGGGACAGGGAATGAAAAACTGTTTTTT

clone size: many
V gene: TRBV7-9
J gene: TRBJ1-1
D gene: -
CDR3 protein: CASSSFWGRAEAFF
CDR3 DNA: TGTGCCAGCAGCTCATTTTGGGGTCGCGCTGAAGCTTTCTTT

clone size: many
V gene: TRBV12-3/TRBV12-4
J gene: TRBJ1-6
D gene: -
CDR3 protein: CASSLAVTDSSYNSPLHF
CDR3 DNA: TGTGCCAGCAGTTTAGCGGTAACGGACAGCTCCTATAATTCACCCCTCCACTTT

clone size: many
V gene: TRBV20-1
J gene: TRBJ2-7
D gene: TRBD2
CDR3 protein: CSASPIAGGVHEQYF
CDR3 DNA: TGCAGTGCTTCACCTATAGCGGGAGGCGTCCACGAGCAGTACTTC

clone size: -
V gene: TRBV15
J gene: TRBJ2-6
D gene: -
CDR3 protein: CATSREPRGANVLTF
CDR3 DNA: TGTGCCACCAGCAGAGAACCCAGGGGGGCCAACGTCCTGACTTTC

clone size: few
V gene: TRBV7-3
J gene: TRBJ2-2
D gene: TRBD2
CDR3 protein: CASSFSSGGADTGELFF
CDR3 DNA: TGTGCCAGCAGCTTTTCGAGCGGGGGGGCCGACACCGGGGAGCTGTTTTTT

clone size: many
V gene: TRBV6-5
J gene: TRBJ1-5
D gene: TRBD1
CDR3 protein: CASSAGGTGNQPQHF
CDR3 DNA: TGTGCCAGCAGTGCAGGAGGGACAGGCAATCAGCCCCAGCATTTT

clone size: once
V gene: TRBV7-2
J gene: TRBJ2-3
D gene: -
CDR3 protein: CASSSAGVFISEADRQYF
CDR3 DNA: TGTGCCAGCAGCTCAGCAGGGGTTTTTATTAGCGAGGCAGATAGGCAGTATTTT

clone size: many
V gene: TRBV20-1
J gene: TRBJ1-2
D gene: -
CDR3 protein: CSADPYTF
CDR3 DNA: TGCAGTGCCGACCCCTACACCTTC

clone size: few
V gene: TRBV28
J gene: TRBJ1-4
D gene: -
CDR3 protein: CASRLPGLGEKLFF
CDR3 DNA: TGTGCCAGCAGACTGCCCGGGCTGGGGGAAAAACTGTTTTTT

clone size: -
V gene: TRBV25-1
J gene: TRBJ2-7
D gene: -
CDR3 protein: CASSEPGTVNSYEQYF
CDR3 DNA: TGTGCCAGCAGTGAACCCGGGACTGTCAACTCCTACGAGCAGTACTTC

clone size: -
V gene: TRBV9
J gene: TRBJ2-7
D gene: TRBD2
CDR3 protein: CASSPSPSGSIHEQYF
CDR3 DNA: TGTGCCAGCAGCCCCAGCCCTAGCGGGAGTATCCATGAGCAGTACTTC

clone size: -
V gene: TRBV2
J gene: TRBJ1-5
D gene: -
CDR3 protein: CASSLWGDGNQPQHF
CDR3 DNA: TGTGCCAGCAGTTTATGGGGGGACGGCAATCAGCCCCAGCATTTT

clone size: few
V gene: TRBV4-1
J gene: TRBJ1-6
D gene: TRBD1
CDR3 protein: CASSRGQGSSYNSPLHF
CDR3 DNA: TGCGCCAGCAGCCGCGGACAGGGGAGCTCCTATAATTCACCCCTCCACTTT

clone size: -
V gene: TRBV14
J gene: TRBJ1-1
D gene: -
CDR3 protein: CASSQGGYTEAFF
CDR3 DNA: TGTGCCAGCAGCCAGGGGGGTTACACTGAAGCTTTCTTT

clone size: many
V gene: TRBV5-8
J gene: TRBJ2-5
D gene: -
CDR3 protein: CASSFKGGWGQETQYF
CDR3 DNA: TGTGCCAGCAGCTTCAAGGGGGGATGGGGGCAAGAGACCCAGTACTTC

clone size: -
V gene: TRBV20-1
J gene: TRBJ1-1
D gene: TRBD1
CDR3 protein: CSARILGQVDTEAFF
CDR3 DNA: TGCAGTGCTAGGATCCTGGGACAGGTTGACACTGAAGCTTTCTTT

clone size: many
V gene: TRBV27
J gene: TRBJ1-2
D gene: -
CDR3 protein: CASSFQGGYGYTF
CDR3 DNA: TGTGCCAGCAGTTTCCAGGGTGGCTATGGCTACACCTTC

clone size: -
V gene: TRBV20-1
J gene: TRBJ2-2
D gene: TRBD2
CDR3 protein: CSPKDAGGLTGELFF
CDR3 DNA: TGCAGCCCTAAGGATGCGGGAGGCCTCACCGGGGAGCTGTTTTTT

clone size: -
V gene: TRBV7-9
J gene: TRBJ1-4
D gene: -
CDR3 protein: CASTLLGRGGTGGEKLFF
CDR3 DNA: TGTGCCAGCACCCTACTGGGAAGGGGCGGTACCGGGGGTGAAAAACTGTTTTTT